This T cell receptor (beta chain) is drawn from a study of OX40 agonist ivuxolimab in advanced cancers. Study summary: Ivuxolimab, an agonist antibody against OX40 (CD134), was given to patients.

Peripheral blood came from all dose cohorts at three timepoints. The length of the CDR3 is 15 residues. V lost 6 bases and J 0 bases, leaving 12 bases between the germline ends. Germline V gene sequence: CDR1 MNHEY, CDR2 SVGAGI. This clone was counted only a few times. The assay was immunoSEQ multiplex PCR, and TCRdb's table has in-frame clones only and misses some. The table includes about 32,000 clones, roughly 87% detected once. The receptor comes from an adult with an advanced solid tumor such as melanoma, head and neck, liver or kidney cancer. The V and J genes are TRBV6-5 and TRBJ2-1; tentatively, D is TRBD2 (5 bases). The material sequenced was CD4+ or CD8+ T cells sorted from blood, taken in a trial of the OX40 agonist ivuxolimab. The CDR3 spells CASREDESSYNEQFF. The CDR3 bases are TGTGCCAGCAGGGAGGATGAGAGCTCCTACAATGAGCAGTTCTTC.